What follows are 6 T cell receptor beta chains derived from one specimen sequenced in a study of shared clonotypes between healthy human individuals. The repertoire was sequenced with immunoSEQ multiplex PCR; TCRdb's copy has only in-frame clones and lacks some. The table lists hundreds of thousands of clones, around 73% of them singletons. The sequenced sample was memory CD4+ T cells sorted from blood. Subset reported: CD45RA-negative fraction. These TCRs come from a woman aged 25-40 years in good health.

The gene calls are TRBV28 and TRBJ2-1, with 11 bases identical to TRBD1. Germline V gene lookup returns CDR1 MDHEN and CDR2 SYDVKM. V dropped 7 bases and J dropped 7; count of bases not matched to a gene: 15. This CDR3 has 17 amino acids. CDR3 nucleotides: TGTGCCAGCAAGGGCGGACAGGGGGCTTATCGTAGAAATGAGCAGTTCTTC. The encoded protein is CASKGGQGAYRRNEQFF.

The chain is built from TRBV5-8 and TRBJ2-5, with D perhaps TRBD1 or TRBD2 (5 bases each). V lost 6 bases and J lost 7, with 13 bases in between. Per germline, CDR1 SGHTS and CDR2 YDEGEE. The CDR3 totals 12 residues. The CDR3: CASKGTLWTQYF. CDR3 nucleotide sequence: TGTGCCAGCAAGGGGACCCTGTGGACCCAGTACTTC.

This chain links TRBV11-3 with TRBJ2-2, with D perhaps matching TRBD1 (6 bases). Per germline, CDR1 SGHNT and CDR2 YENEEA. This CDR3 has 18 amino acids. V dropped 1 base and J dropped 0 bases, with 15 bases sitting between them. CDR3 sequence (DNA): TGTGCCAGCAGCTTAGGACAGGTTACTCCACCGAACACCGGGGAGCTGTTTTTT. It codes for CASSLGQVTPPNTGELFF.

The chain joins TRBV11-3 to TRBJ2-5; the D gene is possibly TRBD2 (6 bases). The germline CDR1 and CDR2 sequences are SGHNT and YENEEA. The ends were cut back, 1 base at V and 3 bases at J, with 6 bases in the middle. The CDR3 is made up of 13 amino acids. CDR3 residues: CASSLGEEETQYF. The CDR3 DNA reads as TGTGCCAGCAGCTTAGGGGAGGAAGAGACCCAGTACTTC.

The DNA of the CDR3 is TGTGCCTGCTCTGAGAGCACAGATACGCAGTATTTT. Residues: CACSESTDTQYF. The rearrangement joins TRBV30 to TRBJ2-3; D is ambiguous. V lost 6 bases and J lost 0, with 7 bases in between. Per the germline V gene, CDR1 is GTSNPN and CDR2 is SVGIG (reference sequence). This CDR3 comprises 12 residues.

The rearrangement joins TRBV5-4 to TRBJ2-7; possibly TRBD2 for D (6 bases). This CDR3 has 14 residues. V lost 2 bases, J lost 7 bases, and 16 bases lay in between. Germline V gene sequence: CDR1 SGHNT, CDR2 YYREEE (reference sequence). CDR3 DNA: TGTGCCAGCAGCTTTTTGGCGGGCGCGGGGGAGCAGTACTTC. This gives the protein CASSFLAGAGEQYF.